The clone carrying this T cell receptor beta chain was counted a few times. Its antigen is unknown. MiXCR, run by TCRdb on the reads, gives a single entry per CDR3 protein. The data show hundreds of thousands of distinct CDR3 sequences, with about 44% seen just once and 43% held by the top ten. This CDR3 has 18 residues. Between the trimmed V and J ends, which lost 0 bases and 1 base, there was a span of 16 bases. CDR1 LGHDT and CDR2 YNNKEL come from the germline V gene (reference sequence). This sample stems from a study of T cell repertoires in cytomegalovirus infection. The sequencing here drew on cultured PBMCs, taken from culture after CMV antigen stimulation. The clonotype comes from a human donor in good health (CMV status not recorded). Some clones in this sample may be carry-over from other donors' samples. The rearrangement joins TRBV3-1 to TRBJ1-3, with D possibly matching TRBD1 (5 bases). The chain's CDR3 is CASSQDLTALPSGNTIYF. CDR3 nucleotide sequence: TGTGCCAGCAGCCAAGATTTGACAGCGTTGCCATCTGGAAACACCATATATTTT. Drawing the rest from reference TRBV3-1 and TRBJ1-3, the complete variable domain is DTAVSQTPKYLVTQMGNDKSIKCEQNLGHDTMYWYKQDSKKFLKIMFSYNNKELIINETVPNRFSPKSPDKAHLNLHINSLELGDSAVYFCASSQDLTALPSGNTIYFGEGSWLTVV.